This T cell receptor (beta chain) was recovered during a study of blood T cell repertoires in COVID-19. In the study overall: COVID-19 samples collected from the United States, Italy and Spain covered acute and convalescent phases. T cells, B-cell-depleted T cells, or PBMCs provided the cDNA or gDNA that served as material.

Original handling: Estimated nucleated cell counts came from reference gene primer amplification. The data were produced by immunoSEQ multiplex PCR, yet TCRdb's version contains in-frame clones alone and is incomplete. That table is the source of V, J and clone size, and D and trimming were worked out from the DNA. The sample has about 88,000 clones; about 88% are singletons. Trimming took 4 bases from V and 7 from J, leaving 16 bases between them. CDR3 length: 15 residues. CDR1 SGHAT and CDR2 FQNNGV come from the germline V gene. The material sequenced was peripheral blood. This clonotype was obtained from an elderly woman with active COVID-19. The chain employs TRBV11-2 and TRBJ2-2, with D possibly TRBD2 on 6 matching bases. This CDR3 reads CASSSSWDWGGELFF. CDR3 coding DNA: TGTGCCAGCAGCTCCTCCTGGGACTGGGGCGGGGAGCTGTTTTTT.